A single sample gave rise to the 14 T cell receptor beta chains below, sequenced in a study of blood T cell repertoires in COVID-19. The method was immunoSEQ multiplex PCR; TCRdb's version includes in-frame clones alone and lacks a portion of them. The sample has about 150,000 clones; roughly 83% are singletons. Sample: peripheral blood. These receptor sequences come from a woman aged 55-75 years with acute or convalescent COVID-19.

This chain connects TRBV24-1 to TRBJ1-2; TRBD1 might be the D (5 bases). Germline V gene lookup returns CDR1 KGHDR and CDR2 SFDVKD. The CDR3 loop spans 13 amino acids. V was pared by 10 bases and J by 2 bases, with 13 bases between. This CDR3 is CATGGRGNYGYTF. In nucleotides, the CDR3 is TGTGCCACAGGAGGGAGGGGAAACTATGGCTACACCTTC.

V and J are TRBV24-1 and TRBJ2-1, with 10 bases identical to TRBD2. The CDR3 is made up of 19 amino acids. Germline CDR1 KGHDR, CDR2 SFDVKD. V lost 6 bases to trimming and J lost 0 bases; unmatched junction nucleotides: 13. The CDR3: CATSPLAGKGVSSYNEQFF. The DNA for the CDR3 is TGTGCCACCAGTCCACTAGCGGGGAAAGGAGTGAGCTCCTACAATGAGCAGTTCTTC.

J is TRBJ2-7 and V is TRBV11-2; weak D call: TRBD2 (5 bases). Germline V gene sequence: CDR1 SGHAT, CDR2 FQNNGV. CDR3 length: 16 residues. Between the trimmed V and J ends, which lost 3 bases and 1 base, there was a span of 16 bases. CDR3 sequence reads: CASSFSVLAKSYEQYF. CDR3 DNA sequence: TGTGCCAGCAGCTTTTCGGTTCTAGCCAAATCCTACGAGCAGTACTTC.

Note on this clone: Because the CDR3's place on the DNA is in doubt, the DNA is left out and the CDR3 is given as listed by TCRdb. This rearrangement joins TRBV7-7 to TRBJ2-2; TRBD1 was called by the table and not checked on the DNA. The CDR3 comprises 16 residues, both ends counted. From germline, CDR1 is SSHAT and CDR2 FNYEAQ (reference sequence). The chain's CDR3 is CASSSSSQGMSGELFF.

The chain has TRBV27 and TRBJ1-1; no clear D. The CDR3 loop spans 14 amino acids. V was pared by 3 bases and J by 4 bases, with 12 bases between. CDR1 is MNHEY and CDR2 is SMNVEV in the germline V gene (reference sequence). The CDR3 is CASSFSESVTEAFF. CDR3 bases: TGTGCCAGCAGTTTCTCCGAATCGGTCACTGAAGCTTTCTTT.

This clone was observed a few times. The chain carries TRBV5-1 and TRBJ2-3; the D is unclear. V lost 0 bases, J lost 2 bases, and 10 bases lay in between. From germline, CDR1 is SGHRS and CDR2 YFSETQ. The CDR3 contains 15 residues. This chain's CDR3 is CASSLASKPTDTQYF. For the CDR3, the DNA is TGCGCCAGCAGCTTGGCGTCTAAACCCACAGATACGCAGTATTTT.

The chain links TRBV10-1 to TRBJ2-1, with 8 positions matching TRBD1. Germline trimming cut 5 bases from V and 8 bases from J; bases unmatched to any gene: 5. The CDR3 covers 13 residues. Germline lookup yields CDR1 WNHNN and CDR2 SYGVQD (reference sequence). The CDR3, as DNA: TGCGCCAGCAGTTGGACAGGGAGCCATGAGCAGTTCTTC. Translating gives CASSWTGSHEQFF.

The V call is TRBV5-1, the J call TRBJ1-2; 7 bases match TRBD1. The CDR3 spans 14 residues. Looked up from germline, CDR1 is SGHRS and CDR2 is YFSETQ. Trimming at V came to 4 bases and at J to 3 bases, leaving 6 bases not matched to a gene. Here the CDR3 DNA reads TGCGCCAGCAGCCCACAGACAGGGTACTATGGCTACACCTTC. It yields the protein CASSPQTGYYGYTF.

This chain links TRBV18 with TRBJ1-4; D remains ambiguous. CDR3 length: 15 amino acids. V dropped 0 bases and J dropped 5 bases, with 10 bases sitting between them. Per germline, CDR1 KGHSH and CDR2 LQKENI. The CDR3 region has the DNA TGTGCCAGCTCACCACCGGGGAGGCCGAATGAAAAACTGTTTTTT. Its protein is CASSPPGRPNEKLFF.

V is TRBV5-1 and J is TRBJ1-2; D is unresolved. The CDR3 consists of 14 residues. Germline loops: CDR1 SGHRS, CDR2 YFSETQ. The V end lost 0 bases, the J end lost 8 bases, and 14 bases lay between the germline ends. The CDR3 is CASSLGTTSGGYTF. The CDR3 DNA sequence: TGCGCCAGCAGCTTGGGAACGACGAGCGGCGGCTACACCTTC.

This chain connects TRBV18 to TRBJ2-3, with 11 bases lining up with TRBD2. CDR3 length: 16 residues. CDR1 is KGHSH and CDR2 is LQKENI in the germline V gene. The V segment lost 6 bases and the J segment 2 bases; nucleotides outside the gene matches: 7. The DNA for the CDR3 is TGTGCCAGCTCCACTAGCGGGGGACGGATCACAGATACGCAGTATTTT. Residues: CASSTSGGRITDTQYF.

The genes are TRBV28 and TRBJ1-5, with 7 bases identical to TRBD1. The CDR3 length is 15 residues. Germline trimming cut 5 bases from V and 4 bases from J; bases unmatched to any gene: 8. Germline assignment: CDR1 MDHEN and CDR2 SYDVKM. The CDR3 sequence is CASSLTGVGNQPQHF. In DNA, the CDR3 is TGTGCCAGCAGTCTAACAGGGGTAGGAAATCAGCCCCAGCATTTT.

The CDR3 sequence: CASSAGRNSPLHF. CDR3 nucleotide sequence: TGTGCCAGCTCGGCAGGGAGGAACTCACCCCTCCACTTT. The chain employs TRBV18 and TRBJ1-6; D possibly corresponds to TRBD1 (5 bases). The CDR3 is 13 residues long. In germline, CDR1 is KGHSH, CDR2 LQKENI. Deletions cut 6 bases from V and 10 bases from J, with 13 bases between.

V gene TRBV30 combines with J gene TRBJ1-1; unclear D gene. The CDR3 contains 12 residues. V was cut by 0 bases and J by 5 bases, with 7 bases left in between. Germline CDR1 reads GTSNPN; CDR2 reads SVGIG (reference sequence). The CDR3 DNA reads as TGTGCCTGGAGTGTTTCGGGGACTGAAGCTTTCTTT. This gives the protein CAWSVSGTEAFF.